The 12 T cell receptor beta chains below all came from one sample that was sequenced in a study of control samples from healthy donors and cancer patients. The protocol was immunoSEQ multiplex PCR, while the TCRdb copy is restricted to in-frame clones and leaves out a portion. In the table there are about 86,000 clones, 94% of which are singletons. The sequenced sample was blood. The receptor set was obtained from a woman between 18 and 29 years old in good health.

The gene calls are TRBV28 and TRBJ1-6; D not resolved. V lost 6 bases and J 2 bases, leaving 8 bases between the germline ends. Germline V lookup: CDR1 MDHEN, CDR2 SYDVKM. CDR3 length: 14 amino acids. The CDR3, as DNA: TGTGCCAGCAGGCATCCCCCCTATAATTCACCCCTCCACTTT. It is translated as CASRHPPYNSPLHF.

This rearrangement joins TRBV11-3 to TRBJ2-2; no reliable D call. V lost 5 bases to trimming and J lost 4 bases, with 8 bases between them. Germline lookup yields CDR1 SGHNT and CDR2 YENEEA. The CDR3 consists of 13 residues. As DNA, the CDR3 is TGTGCCAGCAGCCCAAGGTCCACCGGGGAGCTGTTTTTT. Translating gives CASSPRSTGELFF.

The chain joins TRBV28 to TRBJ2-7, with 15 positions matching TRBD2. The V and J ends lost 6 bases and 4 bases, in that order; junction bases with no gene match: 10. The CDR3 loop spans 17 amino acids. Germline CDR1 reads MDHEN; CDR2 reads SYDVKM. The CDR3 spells CASSSPGLAGGGYEQYF. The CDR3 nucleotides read TGTGCCAGCAGCTCCCCGGGACTAGCGGGGGGCGGGTACGAGCAGTACTTC. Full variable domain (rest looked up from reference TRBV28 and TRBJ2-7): DVKVTQSSRYLVKRTGEKVFLECVQDMDHENMFWYRQDPGLGLRLIYFSYDVKMKEKGDIPEGYSVSREKKERFSLILESASTNQTSMYLCASSSPGLAGGGYEQYFGPGTRLTVT.

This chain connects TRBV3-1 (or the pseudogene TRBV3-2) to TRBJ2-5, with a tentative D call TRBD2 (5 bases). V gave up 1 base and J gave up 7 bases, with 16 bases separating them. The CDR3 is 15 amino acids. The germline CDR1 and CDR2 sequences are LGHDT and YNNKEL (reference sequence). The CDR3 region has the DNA TGTGCCAGCAGCCAAGTCCCAGCGGTTGCGGGGACCCAGTACTTC. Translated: CASSQVPAVAGTQYF.

CDR3 sequence (DNA): TGCGCCAGCAGCCAAGAGTTCACAGGGGTTAATTCTAAACTGTTTTTT. Translating it yields CASSQEFTGVNSKLFF. The chain carries TRBV4-1 and TRBJ1-4, with TRBD1 matching 7 bases. This CDR3 region has 16 residues. Germline V gene data show CDR1 as MGHRA and CDR2 as YSYEKL. Losses at the gene ends were 0 bases for V and 11 bases for J; bases not matched to a gene: 12.

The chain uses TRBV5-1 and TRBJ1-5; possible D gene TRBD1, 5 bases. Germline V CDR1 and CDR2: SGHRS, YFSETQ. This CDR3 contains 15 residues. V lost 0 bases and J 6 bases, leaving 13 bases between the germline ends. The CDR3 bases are TGCGCCAGCAGCTTGGTTGGGGGGGAAAGTCAGCCCCAGCATTTT. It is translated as CASSLVGGESQPQHF.

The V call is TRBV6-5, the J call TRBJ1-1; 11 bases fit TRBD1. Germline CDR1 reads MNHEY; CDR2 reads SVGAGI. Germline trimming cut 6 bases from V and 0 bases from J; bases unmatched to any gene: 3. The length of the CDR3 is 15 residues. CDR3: CASSSGQGVNTEAFF. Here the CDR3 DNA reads TGTGCCAGCAGCTCGGGACAGGGGGTGAACACTGAAGCTTTCTTT.

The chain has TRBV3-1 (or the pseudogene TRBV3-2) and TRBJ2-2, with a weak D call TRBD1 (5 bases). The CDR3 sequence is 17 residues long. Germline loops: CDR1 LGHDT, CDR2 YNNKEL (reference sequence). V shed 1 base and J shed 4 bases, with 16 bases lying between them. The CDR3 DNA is TGTGCCAGCAGCCAAGGGGGCAGGGAAGTCTTCACCGGGGAGCTGTTTTTT. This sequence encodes CASSQGGREVFTGELFF.

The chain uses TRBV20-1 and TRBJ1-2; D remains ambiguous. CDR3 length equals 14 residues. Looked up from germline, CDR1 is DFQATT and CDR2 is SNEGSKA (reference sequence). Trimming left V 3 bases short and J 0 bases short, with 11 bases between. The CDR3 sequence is CSASPLLANYGYTF. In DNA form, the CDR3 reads TGCAGTGCTAGTCCCCTGTTAGCTAACTATGGCTACACCTTC.

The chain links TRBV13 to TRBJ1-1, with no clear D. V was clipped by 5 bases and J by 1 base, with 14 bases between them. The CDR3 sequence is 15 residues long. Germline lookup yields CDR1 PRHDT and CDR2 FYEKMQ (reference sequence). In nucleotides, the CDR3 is TGTGCCAGCAGCCGAATTGGGGATAGGAACACTGAAGCTTTCTTT. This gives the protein CASSRIGDRNTEAFF.

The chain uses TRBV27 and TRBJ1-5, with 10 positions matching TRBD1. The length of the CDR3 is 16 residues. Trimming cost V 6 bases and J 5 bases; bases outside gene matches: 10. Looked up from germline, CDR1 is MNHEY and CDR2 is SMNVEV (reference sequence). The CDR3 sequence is CASSLRQGATDQPQHF. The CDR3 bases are TGTGCCAGCAGCCTACGACAGGGGGCGACCGATCAGCCCCAGCATTTT.

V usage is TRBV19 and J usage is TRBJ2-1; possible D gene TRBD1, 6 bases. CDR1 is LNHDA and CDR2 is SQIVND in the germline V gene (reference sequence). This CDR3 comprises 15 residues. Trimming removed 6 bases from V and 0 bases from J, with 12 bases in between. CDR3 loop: CASSSRDNSYNEQFF. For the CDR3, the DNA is TGTGCCAGTAGCTCCCGGGACAACTCCTACAATGAGCAGTTCTTC.